This TCR beta chain is drawn from a study of T cells in Graves' hyperthyroidism and ophthalmopathy. Ophthalmopathy patients had Clinical Activity Score at least 3, NOSPECS grade at least 4, duration under 3 months. Uncontrolled infection, other autoimmune disease, pregnancy or lactation barred patients from enrollment. This clonotype was seen only a few times. Antigen unknown. V was clipped by 7 bases and J by 0 bases, with 11 bases between them. CDR1 is SQVTM and CDR2 is ANQGSEA in the germline V gene. CDR3 length equals 13 residues. Whole-study results and caveats: Ophthalmopathy was separated from stable hyperthyroidism by a 13 V-J model.

Amplified TCR beta CDR3 regions derived from RNA transcripts. During a first-round RT-PCR of the TCR CDR3, the HTBI primer set was used. TCRdb reprocessed the multiplex PCR reads with MiXCR, giving one entry per CDR3 protein. The profile shows approximately 380,000 distinct CDR3 sequences, approximately 17% of them singletons. This receptor was identified in a man younger than 35 with Graves' ophthalmopathy. The chain joins TRBV29-1 to TRBJ2-3; a possible D gene is TRBD1 (6 bases). Material for sequencing was blood. CDR3 sequence: CSDRTASTDTQYF. CDR3 nucleotide sequence: TGCAGCGACAGGACAGCGAGCACAGATACGCAGTATTTT.